This section outlines one TCR beta chain sequence together with its context. Some clones are missing from TCRdb's copy, which holds only in-frame ones; the method was immunoSEQ multiplex PCR. The sample lists 8,000 to 9,000 clones, over 75% occurring once. This entry comes from a study of stem cell transplantation in POMP-related autoinflammatory disease. Across the whole study: Pre-transplant patients had naive-skewed CD4+ T cells and few CD8+ T cells.

V lost 2 bases, J lost 0 bases, and 10 bases lay in between. The CDR3 consists of 15 residues. Germline CDR1 reads WSHSY; CDR2 reads SAAADI. The TCR was taken from a human patient with POMP-related autoinflammation and immune dysregulation (PRAID). Among the T cells, some may be from the graft donor. The chain recombines TRBV10-2 with TRBJ1-2; the D is unclear. This specimen consisted of CD8+ T cells from PBMCs, obtained after stem cell transplantation. Here the CDR3 reads CASSELSTTNYGYTF. The CDR3 DNA is TGCGCCAGCAGTGAGCTATCGACAACTAACTATGGCTACACCTTC.